The present T cell receptor (beta chain) was sequenced within a study of shared clonotypes between healthy human individuals. Per the germline V gene, CDR1 is SGHDT and CDR2 is YYEEEE. The V gene end was trimmed by 4 bases and the J gene end by 3 bases; junction bases not matched to a gene: 7. The CDR3 contains 15 residues. PCR replicates from unsorted PBMC used around 300 ng DNA, and this amount was tens of thousands of T cell genomes. Under the authors' procedure: ImmunoSEQ only sent back junction sequences with no quality scores, so filtering was done differently. TCRdb keeps only in-frame clones here, not all; method: immunoSEQ multiplex PCR. V and J calls and clone size are those listed in that table; D and trimming were worked out from the DNA. The sample shows about 480,000 clones, approximately 79% of them seen only once.

The sample taken for sequencing was PBMCs. This rearrangement joins TRBV5-6 to TRBJ2-7; the match to TRBD1 covers 10 bases. The receptor comes from a woman in her 40s in good health. Some clones in this sample may be carry-over from other donors' samples. CDR3 DNA: TGTGCCAGCAGCCCGGGGACAGGGGTCGGCTACGAGCAGTACTTC. It yields the protein CASSPGTGVGYEQYF.